Below are 28 T cell receptor beta chains sequenced from a single sample in a study of blood T cell repertoires in COVID-19. Here immunoSEQ multiplex PCR was the method, and the copy in TCRdb shows in-frame clones only, minus some. Altogether about 360,000 clones are present, around 87% being singletons, with the ten largest covering 1% to 1.5%. The specimen was PBMCs or T cells enriched from blood (not recorded which). The receptors derive from a man aged 25 to 40 who had recovered from COVID-19.

This chain joins TRBV5-4 and TRBJ1-6, with 7 bases that match TRBD1. Germline V gives CDR1 SGHNT, CDR2 YYREEE (reference sequence). The CDR3 consists of 14 residues. Trimming took 5 bases from V and 5 from J; bases not matched to a gene: 4. The CDR3 bases are TGTGCCAGCAGTCCAACAGGGGATAATTCACCCCTCCACTTT. Its protein is CASSPTGDNSPLHF.

Turning to this clone: Other DNA sequences in this sample translate to the same CDR3. This chain uses TRBV9 with TRBJ2-2, with D maybe TRBD2 (5 bases). CDR3 length equals 14 residues. The ends were cut back, 6 bases at V and 1 base at J, with 10 bases in the middle. Germline CDR1 SGDLS, CDR2 YYNGEE. The CDR3 coding sequence is TGTGCCAGCAATGATCGGGAGAACACCGGGGAGCTGTTTTTT. Protein: CASNDRENTGELFF. The variable domain in full, completed from reference TRBV9 and TRBJ2-2, reads DSGVTQTPKHLITATGQRVTLRCSPRSGDLSVYWYQQSLDQGLQFLIQYYNGEERAKGNILERFSAQQFPDLHSELNLSSLELGDSALYFCASNDRENTGELFFGEGSRLTVL.

The rearrangement joins TRBV29-1 to TRBJ1-1, with TRBD1 matching 11 bases. This CDR3 region has 14 residues. Germline values: CDR1 SQVTM, CDR2 ANQGSEA. V was pared by 6 bases and J by 0 bases, with 3 bases of the junction left unmatched. The CDR3 reads CSVPDRGLNTEAFF. In nucleotides, the CDR3 is TGCAGCGTACCGGACAGGGGGCTGAACACTGAAGCTTTCTTT.

This clone was counted only a few times. The rearrangement uses TRBV7-9 and TRBJ1-1; D unclear. Trimming took 3 bases from V and 4 from J, leaving 9 bases between them. Per the germline V gene, CDR1 is SEHNR and CDR2 is FQNEAQ (reference sequence). The CDR3 is 13 amino acids. The DNA of the CDR3 is TGTGCCAGCAGCTTTGGAGGGCTCACTGAAGCTTTCTTT. It encodes CASSFGGLTEAFF.

The chain links TRBV29-1 to TRBJ2-3; maybe TRBD2 (6 bases). CDR1 is SQVTM, CDR2 ANQGSEA, per germline. The V gene lost 7 bases and the J gene lost 3 bases, with 8 bases spanning the gap. The CDR3 runs to 11 residues. The CDR3 sequence: CSGRGTDTQYF. The CDR3 coding sequence is TGCAGCGGCCGGGGGACAGATACGCAGTATTTT.

The rearrangement joins TRBV5-4 to TRBJ2-2, with D possibly being TRBD2 (5 bases). There are 14 residues in the CDR3. Germline V CDR1 and CDR2: SGHNT, YYREEE (reference sequence). V shed 2 bases and J shed 7 bases, with 12 bases lying between them. CDR3 sequence reads: CASSFNGVGGELFF. The CDR3 region has the DNA TGTGCCAGCAGCTTTAACGGGGTCGGCGGGGAGCTGTTTTTT.

The chain couples TRBV7-2 to TRBJ2-5, with 8 bases identical to TRBD1. Germline V gene lookup returns CDR1 SGHTA and CDR2 FQGNSA. This CDR3 is 14 amino acids long. The ends lost 5 bases at V and 5 bases at J; junction bases unmatched: 7. The chain's CDR3 is CASSPAGGRETQYF. The CDR3 DNA reads TGTGCCAGCAGCCCAGCAGGGGGCCGGGAGACCCAGTACTTC.

The chain combines TRBV4-3 with TRBJ2-3; D uncertain. The CDR3 has 14 amino acids. V shed 2 bases and J shed 2 bases, with 8 bases lying between them. The germline CDR1 and CDR2 sequences are LGHNA and YSLEER. The CDR3 sequence: CASSQSRNTDTQYF. CDR3 DNA: TGCGCCAGCAGCCAATCCAGGAACACAGATACGCAGTATTTT.

The rearrangement joins TRBV13 to TRBJ2-1; 8 nucleotides agree with TRBD2. The CDR3 runs to 17 residues. J lost 0 bases, V lost 1 base, and 5 bases had no gene match. Germline loops: CDR1 PRHDT, CDR2 FYEKMQ (reference sequence). The CDR3: CASSLVAGGPSYNEQFF. The CDR3 DNA reads TGTGCCAGCAGCTTAGTGGCGGGGGGCCCCTCCTACAATGAGCAGTTCTTC. Complete variable domain (other parts from reference TRBV13 and TRBJ2-1): AAGVIQSPRHLIKEKRETATLKCYPIPRHDTVYWYQQGPGQDPQFLISFYEKMQSDKGSIPDRFSAQQFSDYHSELNMSSLELGDSALYFCASSLVAGGPSYNEQFFGPGTRLTVL.

J is TRBJ1-4 and V is TRBV7-9; a possible D gene is TRBD1 (5 bases). V shed 7 bases and J shed 0 bases, with 12 bases lying between them. There are 15 residues in the CDR3. Germline V gene data show CDR1 as SEHNR and CDR2 as FQNEAQ (reference sequence). The CDR3: CASTSDSATNEKLFF. DNA of the CDR3: TGTGCCAGCACCTCAGACAGTGCAACTAATGAAAAACTGTTTTTT.

This sequence joins TRBV6-5 and TRBJ1-1; TRBD1 is a possible D gene (6 bases). Trimming removed 8 bases from V and 7 bases from J, with 14 bases in between. CDR3 size: 12 residues. Germline V gene sequence: CDR1 MNHEY, CDR2 SVGAGI. Here the CDR3 DNA reads TGTGCCAGCGATTGGGGGCAGGGTGAAGCTTTCTTT. Translating it yields CASDWGQGEAFF.

The rearrangement uses TRBV15 and TRBJ2-3; the D gene is possibly TRBD1 (6 bases). This CDR3 spans 14 amino acids. V lost 1 base to trimming and J lost 5 bases, with 10 bases between them. Germline CDR1 is LNHNV and CDR2 is YYDKDF (reference sequence). The CDR3: CATSRATGRDTQYF. In nucleotides, the CDR3 is TGTGCCACCAGCAGAGCCACAGGGAGAGATACGCAGTATTTT.

The chain couples TRBV9 to TRBJ1-1, with 11 positions matching TRBD1. The V gene's germline CDR1 is SGDLS and CDR2 YYNGEE. The CDR3 runs 15 residues. With V trimmed by 3 bases and J by 1 base, 2 bases remained unmatched. The CDR3 reads CASSEGQGGNTEAFF. The CDR3, as DNA: TGTGCCAGCAGCGAGGGACAGGGGGGGAACACTGAAGCTTTCTTT.

The chain joins TRBV6-1 to TRBJ1-4; D gene unclear. Germline CDR1 reads MNHNS; CDR2 reads SASEGT. The CDR3 is made up of 14 amino acids. V lost 2 bases and J 8 bases, leaving 12 bases between the germline ends. The CDR3 here is CASSEFGVWEKLFF. As DNA, the CDR3 is TGTGCCAGCAGTGAATTCGGGGTTTGGGAAAAACTGTTTTTT.

This chain links TRBV2 with TRBJ1-6, with D unclear. The CDR3 runs to 15 residues. V was trimmed by 1 base and J by 5 bases, leaving 9 bases between them. From germline, CDR1 is SNHLY and CDR2 FYNNEI. CDR3 sequence reads: CASSEGGGDNSPLHF. The CDR3 DNA sequence: TGTGCCAGCAGTGAAGGGGGAGGAGATAATTCACCCCTCCACTTT.

The rearrangement uses TRBV18 and TRBJ1-5; 9 bases align to TRBD1. This CDR3 region has 14 residues. Germline values: CDR1 KGHSH, CDR2 LQKENI. V lost 3 bases, J lost 5 bases, and 2 bases stayed unmatched. The CDR3 region has the DNA TGTGCCAGCTCACCTCGACAGGGGGATCAGCCCCAGCATTTT. Protein: CASSPRQGDQPQHF.

The count of this clone is one. One junction end does not reproduce the germline sequence, and a read error may be involved. V and J are TRBV4-1 and TRBJ1-5, with 11 bases that match TRBD1. The CDR3 covers 17 residues. Germline CDR1 MGHRA, CDR2 YSYEKL. For the CDR3, the DNA is TGCCCCAGCAGCCAAGGGGGGGGACAGGGGGAGAATCAGCCCCAGCATTTT. Protein: CPSSQGGGQGENQPQHF.

This clone has only a few counts. The chain couples TRBV7-9 to TRBJ2-5; D ambiguous. The CDR3 spans 12 residues. CDR1 is SEHNR, CDR2 FQNEAQ, per germline (reference sequence). V lost 1 base, J lost 5 bases, and 5 bases lay in between. CDR3 region: CASSLESETQYF. The CDR3 nucleotides are TGTGCCAGCAGCTTAGAATCGGAGACCCAGTACTTC.

The chain joins TRBV3-1 (or the pseudogene TRBV3-2) to TRBJ2-7; TRBD2 aligns across 13 bases. V gave up 4 bases and J gave up 2 bases; unmatched junction bases: 2. CDR1 is LGHDT and CDR2 is YNNKEL in the germline V gene (reference sequence). The CDR3 is 15 residues long. DNA of the CDR3: TGTGCCAGCAGCCCGACTAGCGGGGGGACCTACGAGCAGTACTTC. Amino acids: CASSPTSGGTYEQYF.

The rearrangement uses TRBV6-1 and TRBJ2-1, with a possible D match to TRBD1 (6 bases). CDR1 MNHNS and CDR2 SASEGT come from the germline V gene. Trimming stripped 2 bases from V and 12 bases from J, with 11 bases between. The CDR3 runs to 12 residues. The CDR3 DNA follows: TGTGCCAGCAGTGAAAGGGGGTTACGGCAGTTCTTC. Protein: CASSERGLRQFF.

CDR3 nucleotides: TGCGCCAGCAGCTCGGACGGAGGGTGGGAAGAGACCCAGTACTTC. It codes for CASSSDGGWEETQYF. The V gene is TRBV5-1, the J gene TRBJ2-5, with a tentative D call TRBD2 (6 bases). The length of the CDR3 is 15 residues. Trimming left V 3 bases short and J 3 bases short, with 15 bases between. The germline gives CDR1 SGHRS, CDR2 YFSETQ.

This rearrangement joins TRBV7-9 to TRBJ2-1, with 8 bases fitting TRBD1. This CDR3 comprises 14 residues. V lost 1 base to trimming and J lost 5 bases; unmatched junction nucleotides: 1. CDR1 and CDR2 from the germline V gene are SEHNR and FQNEAQ (reference sequence). The CDR3 is CASSLGQGNNEQFF. CDR3 nucleotide sequence: TGTGCCAGCAGCTTAGGACAGGGGAACAATGAGCAGTTCTTC.

The chain recombines TRBV4-1 with TRBJ2-2; perhaps TRBD2 as D (7 bases). Germline assignment: CDR1 MGHRA and CDR2 YSYEKL. CDR3 length equals 15 residues. V lost 4 bases, J lost 7 bases, and 16 bases lay in between. The CDR3 coding sequence is TGCGCCAGCAGCCCCCTCGGGGGGCGGTTCGGGGAGCTGTTTTTT. This encodes CASSPLGGRFGELFF.

This sequence joins TRBV30 and TRBJ2-2; 13 bases are a match to TRBD2. CDR1 is GTSNPN, CDR2 SVGIG, per germline (reference sequence). The CDR3 runs to 17 residues. Germline trimming cut 3 bases from V and 5 bases from J; bases unmatched to any gene: 9. The CDR3 is CAWRTSGGKTGTGELFF. The CDR3 DNA reads TGTGCCTGGAGGACTAGCGGGGGGAAGACGGGAACCGGGGAGCTGTTTTTT.

The chain employs TRBV2 and TRBJ2-1, with D perhaps matching TRBD1 (5 bases). The CDR3 extends over 12 amino acids. Deletions cut 8 bases from V and 5 bases from J, with 10 bases between. Germline V lookup: CDR1 SNHLY, CDR2 FYNNEI. This CDR3 reads CASARQNNEQFF. CDR3 in DNA: TGTGCCAGCGCCAGACAGAACAATGAGCAGTTCTTC.

The rearrangement joins TRBV4-3 to TRBJ1-1; D may be TRBD1 (5 bases). V was clipped by 0 bases and J by 4 bases, with 9 bases between them. Germline values: CDR1 LGHNA, CDR2 YSLEER. The CDR3 sequence is 14 residues long. CDR3 amino acids: CASSQEYGGTEAFF. The DNA of the CDR3 is TGCGCCAGCAGCCAAGAGTACGGGGGCACTGAAGCTTTCTTT.

The chain couples TRBV5-1 to TRBJ2-1, with TRBD1 identical over 9 bases. The CDR3 length is 16 residues. Germline V gene lookup returns CDR1 SGHRS and CDR2 YFSETQ. V dropped 4 bases and J dropped 6; count of bases not matched to a gene: 11. CDR3 sequence reads: CASSPGTGKGVNEQFF. DNA for the CDR3: TGCGCCAGCAGCCCCGGGACAGGGAAGGGCGTCAATGAGCAGTTCTTC.

Concerning this clone: A read error is possible here, since a much larger clone lies one base away. V and J are TRBV25-1 and TRBJ1-1; tentative D call: TRBD1 (5 bases). This CDR3 has 13 residues. Germline V lookup: CDR1 MGHDK, CDR2 SYGVNS. V was trimmed by 4 bases and J by 1 base, leaving 7 bases between them. CDR3 protein: CASSGQQNTEAFF. CDR3 nucleotide sequence: TGTGCCAGCAGTGGACAGCAGAACACTGAAGCTTTCTTT.